These 32 T cell receptor beta chains were sequenced from one sample in a study of technical replicates of blood from a handful of donors. Repertoires were generated with immunoSEQ multiplex PCR, while TCRdb's copy carries only in-frame clones and drops some. The sample lists about 80,000 clones, 95% to 98% occurring once. The material sequenced was T cells isolated from PBMCs. Receptors originate from a human donor in good health.

This chain links TRBV2 with TRBJ1-5; TRBD1 agrees at 7 bases. The germline gives CDR1 SNHLY, CDR2 FYNNEI. V shed 5 bases, J shed 4 bases, and the junction held 8 bases outside the gene matches. There are 15 residues in the CDR3. CDR3 sequence: CASSLRDSMNQPQHF. CDR3 bases: TGTGCCAGCAGTCTCCGGGACAGTATGAATCAGCCCCAGCATTTT.

The chain has TRBV6-5 and TRBJ1-2; 7 bases line up with TRBD1. The junction had 10 bases not matched to a gene; V was cut back by 4 bases and J by 5 bases. The CDR3 runs to 15 residues. Germline assignment: CDR1 MNHEY and CDR2 SVGAGI. The CDR3 DNA follows: TGTGCCAGCAGTTCTACAGGGGTCGGGGGATATGGCTACACCTTC. Translated: CASSSTGVGGYGYTF.

The chain joins TRBV30 to TRBJ1-4, with D possibly TRBD1 on 6 matching bases. Germline loops: CDR1 GTSNPN, CDR2 SVGIG (reference sequence). Trimming left V 4 bases short and J 3 bases short, with 9 bases between. The CDR3 loop spans 13 amino acids. This CDR3 is CAWNDRPNEKLFF. The DNA of the CDR3 is TGTGCCTGGAACGACAGGCCTAATGAAAAACTGTTTTTT. Full variable domain (outside the CDR3, taken from reference TRBV30 and TRBJ1-4): SQTIHQWPATLVQPVGSPLSLECTVEGTSNPNLYWYRQAAGRGLQLLFYSVGIGQISSEVPQNLSASRPQDRQFILSSKKLLLSDSGFYLCAWNDRPNEKLFFGSGTQLSVL.

The J gene is TRBJ2-3, the V gene TRBV11-2; D is undetermined. Germline CDR1 SGHAT, CDR2 FQNNGV. The length of the CDR3 is 13 residues. V lost 2 bases, J lost 4 bases, and 7 bases lay in between. The CDR3 bases are TGTGCCAGCAGCTTATACCGGGCAGATACGCAGTATTTT. Translating gives CASSLYRADTQYF. The full variable domain, with the rest looked up from reference TRBV11-2 and TRBJ2-3, is EAGVAQSPRYKIIEKRQSVAFWCNPISGHATLYWYQQILGQGPKLLIQFQNNGVVDDSQLPKDRFSAERLKGVDSTLKIQPAKLEDSAVYLCASSLYRADTQYFGPGTRLTVL.

The genes are TRBV28 and TRBJ1-2; a possible D gene is TRBD1 (5 bases). The V gene's germline CDR1 is MDHEN and CDR2 SYDVKM. This CDR3 has 17 residues. Trimming left V 5 bases short and J 1 base short, with 20 bases between. The DNA for the CDR3 is TGTGCCAGCAGTCGAACTATTGGGGCCGGGGGTAACTATGGCTACACCTTC. This gives the protein CASSRTIGAGGNYGYTF.

The chain links TRBV14 to TRBJ2-7, with D possibly being TRBD2 (6 bases). Germline V gives CDR1 SGHDN, CDR2 FVKESK. V lost 2 bases, J lost 2 bases, and 10 bases lay in between. The CDR3 is 14 amino acids. Here the CDR3 reads CASSQNSGPYEQYF. In DNA, the CDR3 is TGTGCCAGCAGCCAAAATAGCGGCCCCTACGAGCAGTACTTC.

The rearrangement uses TRBV6-5 and TRBJ1-3; no clear D. Trimming stripped 0 bases from V and 3 bases from J, with 6 bases between. CDR3 length: 14 amino acids. Per germline, CDR1 MNHEY and CDR2 SVGAGI. CDR3 sequence reads: CASSYSAGGNTIYF. In DNA form, the CDR3 reads TGTGCCAGCAGTTACTCGGCAGGTGGAAACACCATATATTTT.

V usage is TRBV5-1 and J usage is TRBJ1-4; 7 bases map to TRBD1. Germline V gene data show CDR1 as SGHRS and CDR2 as YFSETQ. The CDR3 has 14 residues. V dropped 4 bases and J dropped 4; count of bases not matched to a gene: 4. CDR3 sequence: CASSLGQRNEKLFF. CDR3 nucleotides: TGCGCCAGCAGCCTGGGACAGCGTAATGAAAAACTGTTTTTT.

This clone was seen only once. The chain joins TRBV18 to TRBJ2-5; possible D gene TRBD2, 5 bases. CDR3 size: 14 residues. Germline V gene data show CDR1 as KGHSH and CDR2 as LQKENI. Trimming pared 0 bases from V and 4 bases from J, leaving 9 bases between. The CDR3 is CASSPPSASETQYF. Written as DNA, the CDR3 is TGTGCCAGCTCACCACCTAGCGCGTCAGAGACCCAGTACTTC.

Here the CDR3 DNA reads TGCGCCAGCAGCCATGGGGAGGGGGGTCAGCCCCAGCATTTT. Its translation is CASSHGEGGQPQHF. This rearrangement joins TRBV5-1 to TRBJ1-5; tentative D call: TRBD1 (6 bases). The V gene lost 4 bases and the J gene lost 6 bases, with 14 bases spanning the gap. The CDR3 covers 14 residues. Germline CDR1 is SGHRS and CDR2 is YFSETQ. Filled out from reference TRBV5-1 and TRBJ1-5, the complete variable domain reads KAGVTQTPRYLIKTRGQQVTLSCSPISGHRSVSWYQQTPGQGLQFLFEYFSETQRNKGNFPGRFSGRQFSNSRSEMNVSTLELGDSALYLCASSHGEGGQPQHFGDGTRLSIL.

V and J are TRBV9 and TRBJ2-1; TRBD2 matches at 11 bases. V was pared by 0 bases and J by 8 bases, with 7 bases of the junction left unmatched. From germline, CDR1 is SGDLS and CDR2 YYNGEE. This CDR3 is 16 amino acids long. The CDR3 loop reads CASSVVLAGGVHEQFF. The CDR3 coding sequence is TGTGCCAGCAGCGTAGTTCTAGCGGGAGGTGTCCATGAGCAGTTCTTC.

CDR3 DNA: TGTGCCAGCAGCCAAGCGTATAGGGGGACGCAGTATTTT. Protein product: CASSQAYRGTQYF. The chain is built from TRBV14 and TRBJ2-3, with a tentative D call TRBD1 (6 bases). This CDR3 contains 13 residues. Trimming took off 1 base at V and 9 bases at J, with 11 bases between the two ends. Germline CDR1 and CDR2: SGHDN and FVKESK.

The chain combines TRBV6-1 with TRBJ1-5; TRBD1 might be the D (5 bases). V gave up 2 bases and J gave up 7 bases, with 15 bases separating them. The germline V gene has CDR1 MNHNS and CDR2 SASEGT. The CDR3 is made up of 15 amino acids. DNA of the CDR3: TGTGCCAGCAGTGAATTAGGGCAGGGAGGGCAGCCCCAGCATTTT. The encoded protein is CASSELGQGGQPQHF.

The J gene is TRBJ1-3, the V gene TRBV9; perhaps TRBD1 as D (6 bases). The CDR3 is 16 amino acids. V lost 4 bases, J lost 3 bases, and 17 bases lay in between. CDR1 SGDLS and CDR2 YYNGEE come from the germline V gene. For the CDR3, the DNA is TGTGCCAGCAGCACCCCTGGGAGGGGGAATGGAAACACCATATATTTT. Translation gives CASSTPGRGNGNTIYF.

J is TRBJ2-2 and V is TRBV7-2; 9 bases map to TRBD2. The ends lost 5 bases at V and 4 bases at J; junction bases unmatched: 5. The CDR3 is 15 amino acids. Germline lookup yields CDR1 SGHTA and CDR2 FQGNSA. CDR3 sequence reads: CASSTAGGLTGELFF. The CDR3 coding sequence is TGTGCCAGCAGCACAGCGGGGGGCCTCACCGGGGAGCTGTTTTTT.

This sequence joins TRBV10-3 and TRBJ1-1, with TRBD1 matching over 12 bases. The CDR3 contains 18 residues. V gave up 7 bases and J gave up 5 bases; unmatched junction bases: 17. Germline V gene sequence: CDR1 ENHRY, CDR2 SYGVKD. The CDR3 loop is CAIKKGDRGPGKWTEAFF. CDR3 nucleotide sequence: TGTGCCATCAAAAAGGGGGACAGGGGGCCGGGAAAGTGGACTGAAGCTTTCTTT.

This clone was picked up one time. The J gene is TRBJ1-1, the V gene TRBV6-5, with 9 bases aligning to TRBD1. The CDR3 contains 14 residues. The trim removed 8 bases at V and 5 bases at J, leaving 9 bases unmatched. CDR1 and CDR2 (germline): MNHEY, SVGAGI. The CDR3 sequence: CASLTGTGMTEAFF. In DNA, the CDR3 is TGTGCCAGCCTTACCGGGACAGGGATGACTGAAGCTTTCTTT.

Here the CDR3 reads CASSNRKGRRGPPLHF. CDR3 in DNA: TGTGCCAGCAGCAACAGAAAGGGGAGGAGGGGACCACCCCTCCACTTT. The V gene is TRBV21-1, the J gene TRBJ1-6. TRBV21-1 is assigned pseudogene status. CDR3 length equals 16 residues.

The chain employs TRBV28 and TRBJ2-1, with D possibly being TRBD2 (6 bases). Trimming stripped 2 bases from V and 12 bases from J, with 11 bases between. CDR3 length equals 12 residues. Germline lookup yields CDR1 MDHEN and CDR2 SYDVKM. CDR3 residues: CASSLRFGGQFF. CDR3 coding DNA: TGTGCCAGCAGTTTACGGTTCGGGGGGCAGTTCTTC. The variable domain in full, completed from reference TRBV28 and TRBJ2-1, reads DVKVTQSSRYLVKRTGEKVFLECVQDMDHENMFWYRQDPGLGLRLIYFSYDVKMKEKGDIPEGYSVSREKKERFSLILESASTNQTSMYLCASSLRFGGQFFGPGTRLTVL.

V gene TRBV5-6 combines with J gene TRBJ1-5; TRBD1 matches 7 bases. CDR1 SGHDT and CDR2 YYEEEE come from the germline V gene. With V trimmed by 5 bases and J by 7 bases, 9 bases remained unmatched. The CDR3 runs 14 residues. The CDR3 region is CASSLTGDGQPQHF. The CDR3 nucleotides are TGTGCCAGCAGTTTAACAGGGGATGGGCAGCCCCAGCATTTT.

The chain uses TRBV7-6 and TRBJ2-7, with 11 bases aligning to TRBD2. This CDR3 has 15 amino acids. Trimming at V came to 4 bases and at J to 2 bases, leaving 4 bases not matched to a gene. Per the germline V gene, CDR1 is SGHVS and CDR2 is FNYEAQ. The CDR3 bases are TGTGCCAGCAGCTATTCTAGCGGGAGGACCTACGAGCAGTACTTC. Amino acid sequence: CASSYSSGRTYEQYF.

The genes are TRBV2 and TRBJ2-2; a weak D match, TRBD1 (5 bases). In germline, CDR1 is SNHLY, CDR2 FYNNEI. The CDR3 is 13 residues long. Trimming took off 4 bases at V and 6 bases at J, with 9 bases between the two ends. The CDR3 DNA follows: TGTGCCAGCAGTGTAGGGGCGGCCGGGGAGCTGTTTTTT. The encoded protein is CASSVGAAGELFF.

In DNA form, the CDR3 reads TGTGCCATCAGTGGGGCAGGGGGCGCCGAGCAGTACTTC. Translated: CAISGAGGAEQYF. The chain joins TRBV10-3 to TRBJ2-7, with 8 bases that match TRBD1. Germline lookup yields CDR1 ENHRY and CDR2 SYGVKD. V lost 4 bases to trimming and J lost 6 bases; unmatched junction nucleotides: 5. The CDR3 is 13 residues long.

V usage is TRBV5-1 and J usage is TRBJ1-2; 8 bases match TRBD1. Germline V gene sequence: CDR1 SGHRS, CDR2 YFSETQ. J gave up 4 bases and V 8 bases, and 7 bases lay outside the gene matches. This CDR3 has 13 residues. The CDR3 spells CASMTGAGYGYTF. CDR3 DNA: TGCGCCAGTATGACAGGGGCGGGCTATGGCTACACCTTC.

Here the CDR3 reads CASSIRGHHYSNQPQHF. In DNA, the CDR3 is TGTGCCAGTAGTATAAGGGGGCACCACTATAGCAATCAGCCCCAGCATTTT. The V gene is TRBV19, the J gene TRBJ1-5; 7 bases line up with TRBD1. Per the germline V gene, CDR1 is LNHDA and CDR2 is SQIVND (reference sequence). The CDR3 consists of 17 residues. J lost 0 bases, V lost 2 bases, and 7 bases had no gene match.

The chain joins TRBV5-4 to TRBJ2-7, with D possibly TRBD2 on 5 matching bases. Germline CDR1 is SGHNT and CDR2 is YYREEE (reference sequence). CDR3 length: 14 residues. Trimming removed 3 bases from V and 3 bases from J, with 13 bases in between. This CDR3 reads CASSSRTGVYEQYF. The CDR3 bases are TGTGCCAGCAGCTCCCGGACTGGAGTCTACGAGCAGTACTTC.

The chain couples TRBV7-8 to TRBJ2-7, with 7 nucleotides matching TRBD1. Trimming removed 5 bases from V and 5 bases from J; junction bases left unmatched: 9. The CDR3 is 14 amino acids. Germline V gene sequence: CDR1 SGHVS, CDR2 FQNEAQ. The CDR3 here is CASSPGGMGDEQYF. The DNA of the CDR3 is TGTGCCAGCAGCCCAGGGGGTATGGGTGACGAGCAGTACTTC.

This chain connects TRBV10-1 to TRBJ2-5; tentative D call: TRBD2 (5 bases). CDR1 and CDR2 (germline): WNHNN, SYGVQD (reference sequence). V was cut by 6 bases and J by 5 bases, with 13 bases left in between. The CDR3 is 13 residues long. The CDR3 bases are TGCGCCAGCAGCGGGGTTACGCGGGAGACCCAGTACTTC. It translates to CASSGVTRETQYF.

The CDR3, as DNA: TGTGCCAGCAGCTACAGGGTGAACACCGGGGAGCTGTTTTTT. Encoded protein: CASSYRVNTGELFF. The chain combines TRBV5-6 with TRBJ2-2, with D perhaps matching TRBD1 (6 bases). V lost 3 bases and J 1 base, leaving 7 bases between the germline ends. CDR1 and CDR2 (germline): SGHDT, YYEEEE. CDR3 size: 14 residues.

This chain links TRBV6-5 with TRBJ1-4, with 8 bases lining up with TRBD1. Per germline, CDR1 MNHEY and CDR2 SVGAGI. V shed 6 bases and J 7 bases; nucleotides not matched to a gene: 10. CDR3 size: 15 residues. The CDR3 region is CASRQSWTGREKLFF. In DNA, the CDR3 is TGTGCCAGCAGACAATCCTGGACAGGGCGTGAAAAACTGTTTTTT.

The chain uses TRBV6-1 and TRBJ2-1; TRBD2 aligns across 12 bases. CDR3 length: 15 amino acids. CDR1 and CDR2 (germline): MNHNS, SASEGT. Trimming removed 6 bases from V and 1 base from J; junction bases left unmatched: 1. The CDR3 region is CASRGLAGSYNEQFF. The CDR3 bases are TGTGCCAGCAGAGGACTAGCGGGATCCTACAATGAGCAGTTCTTC.

This clone was found once. The CDR3 region has the DNA TGCGCCAGCAGGGGGGGACGGACCTCCACCGGGGAGCTGTTTTTT. This encodes CASRGGRTSTGELFF. The genes are TRBV10-2 and TRBJ2-2; maybe TRBD2 (6 bases). Trimming cost V 6 bases and J 4 bases, with 15 bases left between them. From germline, CDR1 is WSHSY and CDR2 SAAADI. This CDR3 contains 15 residues.